This T cell receptor (beta chain) was found in a study of blood T cell repertoires in COVID-19. Only in-frame clones appear in the TCRdb table, and some are missing; sequencing was by immunoSEQ multiplex PCR. The sample shows about 300,000 clones, just over 85% of them seen only once. Those who participated ranged in age from about 18 to 89 years and resided in about two dozen US areas. Participants reported their clinical history, and cohort assignment relied on those reports. CDR3 size: 17 residues. Germline V gene sequence: CDR1 SGHVS, CDR2 FNYEAQ. Trimming at V came to 1 base and at J to 6 bases, leaving 11 bases not matched to a gene.

This receptor was identified in a young man who had recovered from COVID-19. Material: PBMCs or T cells enriched from blood (not recorded which). This chain links TRBV7-6 with TRBJ2-3, with 9 bases lining up with TRBD2. The CDR3 nucleotides read TGTGCCAGCAGCTTAGGATCTTCAGCGGGGGGAAGGGATACGCAGTATTTT. Translation gives CASSLGSSAGGRDTQYF.